The rows below give T cell receptor beta chains drawn from one sample of a study of cytomegalovirus exposure and HLA in healthy donors. Method: immunoSEQ multiplex PCR; TCRdb's copy keeps in-frame clones and lacks some. This sample has fewer than 200,000 clones, with approximately 84% found just once. Sequenced: PBMCs. The receptors come from a female donor in good health and CMV-seronegative. CDR3s include the opening cysteine and the closing phenylalanine or tryptophan. D genes are given only for firm matches. A clone size is listed for some rows: how often the clone was seen (once, few, many), or a class if it is expanded.

v_call	clone_size	j_call	d_call	cdr3_nt	cdr3_aa
TRBV28	-	TRBJ2-3	-	TGTGCCAGCAGTTTCTGGGACTTATCTTCTAGCACAGATACGCAGTATTTT	CASSFWDLSSSTDTQYF
TRBV4-3	-	TRBJ2-7	-	TGCGCCAGCAGCGAGGCGGGTGGGGGGGCTTACGAGCAGTACTTC	CASSEAGGGAYEQYF
TRBV7-9	-	TRBJ2-4	-	TGTGCCAGCAGCGCACAGGGAAGTGTGTCGTACTTC	CASSAQGSVSYF
TRBV4-1	-	TRBJ1-3	-	TGCGCCAGCAGCCAAGCTTTAGCTCTCGGAAACACCATATATTTT	CASSQALALGNTIYF
TRBV6-1	-	TRBJ2-7	-	TGTGCCAGCAGTGACACAGGGTTCGAGCAGTACTTC	CASSDTGFEQYF
TRBV7-3	few	TRBJ2-1	TRBD2	TGTGCCAGCAGCTTGAGCGGGCGGGGGGGCGAGCAGTTCTTC	CASSLSGRGGEQFF
TRBV27	few	TRBJ2-5	TRBD1	TGTGCCAGCAGCGACAGGGCAGAGACCCAGTACTTC	CASSDRAETQYF
TRBV30	-	TRBJ1-4	-	TGTGCCTGGAATCACTGGGACACAACTAATGAAAAACTGTTTTTT	CAWNHWDTTNEKLFF
TRBV20-1	few	TRBJ1-1	-	TGCAGTGCTGCGGAAGCTTTCTTT	CSAAEAFF
TRBV20-1	-	TRBJ2-3	-	TGCAGTGCACGGGTGGGAGATACGCAGTATTTT	CSARVGDTQYF
TRBV5-1	-	TRBJ2-2	-	TGCGCCAGCAGCTTACAGGGTCCGAACACCGGGGAGCTGTTTTTT	CASSLQGPNTGELFF
TRBV19	few	TRBJ2-6	TRBD1	TGTGCCAGTAGTCCGTCGGGGACAGGTTCACTCTCTGGGGCCAACGTCCTGACTTTC	CASSPSGTGSLSGANVLTF
TRBV5-6	-	TRBJ2-3	TRBD2	TGTGCCAGCAGCTCCCTTAGCGGGAGCGGTCCAGATACGCAGTATTTT	CASSSLSGSGPDTQYF
TRBV25-1	-	TRBJ1-5	-	TGTGCCAGCAGTGAGGGGAGGCAGCCCCAGCATTTT	CASSEGRQPQHF
TRBV6-1	-	TRBJ2-1	-	TGTGCCAGCAGTATAACAGAATACAAGGAGTTCTTC	CASSITEYKEFF
TRBV7-9	-	TRBJ2-2	TRBD2	TGTGCCAGCAGCCCACCGGCGGGACTAGCGGGAGGGGGTACCGGGGAGCTGTTTTTT	CASSPPAGLAGGGTGELFF
TRBV7-9	few	TRBJ2-3	-	TGTGCCAGCAGCTACACCGGGACTCACTACACAGATACGCAGTATTTT	CASSYTGTHYTDTQYF
TRBV19	-	TRBJ1-5	-	TGTGCCAGTAGTGTTGACGTAGCGGGTCAGCCCCAGCATTTT	CASSVDVAGQPQHF
TRBV12-5	-	TRBJ1-1	-	TGTGCTAGTGGTTTGGTACTCGCAGGGATGAACACTGAAGCTTTCTTT	CASGLVLAGMNTEAFF
TRBV7-6	-	TRBJ2-2	-	TGTGCCAGCAGCTCATTCAACCAGGGAAGGTTGAACACCGGGGAGCTGTTTTTT	CASSSFNQGRLNTGELFF
TRBV14	-	TRBJ2-1	-	TGTGCCAGCAGCCAAGATCGGAGCTCCTACAATGAGCAGTTCTTC	CASSQDRSSYNEQFF
TRBV5-1	-	TRBJ2-7	-	TGCGCCAGCAGCTTGGTGGGCTACTCCTACGAGCAGTACTTC	CASSLVGYSYEQYF
TRBV5-1	-	TRBJ2-5	-	TGCGCCAGCAGCGTCAGTCAAGAGACCCAGTACTTC	CASSVSQETQYF
TRBV9	-	TRBJ2-3	-	TGTGCCAGCAGCGTAGCAGCGGCTAAGACAGATACGCAGTATTTT	CASSVAAAKTDTQYF
TRBV7-6	-	TRBJ2-3	TRBD2	TGTGCCAGCAGCTTAAGCGGGGGGAGCACAGATACGCAGTATTTT	CASSLSGGSTDTQYF
TRBV19	once	TRBJ2-7	TRBD1	TGTGCCAGTAGTGGGGGACAGGGTTCCTACGAGCAGTACTTC	CASSGGQGSYEQYF
TRBV30	-	TRBJ2-5	TRBD2	TGTGCCTGGAGTTTCCCTGATGGCGGGAGAAAGACCCAGTACTTC	CAWSFPDGGRKTQYF
TRBV30	-	TRBJ2-3	-	TGTGCCTGGAGTGGCGGGCTTAAACACCGCACAGATACGCAGTATTTT	CAWSGGLKHRTDTQYF
TRBV13	-	TRBJ1-1	-	TGTGCCAGCAGCTTAGGCAACGGACAGACGAACACTGAAGCTTTCTTT	CASSLGNGQTNTEAFF
TRBV5-4	-	TRBJ2-1	TRBD2	TGTGCCAGCAGCTTTGGACTAGCGGGGGGGCCCTCCCATGAGCAGTTCTTC	CASSFGLAGGPSHEQFF
TRBV9	-	TRBJ2-7	-	TGTGCCAGCAGCGTAACCCCGGGACTTCCCATCGAGGAGCAGTACTTC	CASSVTPGLPIEEQYF
TRBV6-5	-	TRBJ2-4	-	TGTGCCAGCAATGAGGAGCAAAAGGGGAACATTCAGTACTTC	CASNEEQKGNIQYF
TRBV2	once	TRBJ1-1	-	TGTGCCAGCAGTACAGGGATTTGGAACACTGAAGCTTTCTTT	CASSTGIWNTEAFF
TRBV28	few	TRBJ2-7	-	TGTGCTACCACCCAGGGTACCTACGAGCAGTACTTC	CATTQGTYEQYF
TRBV9	-	TRBJ2-1	-	TGTGCCAGCAGCGTTAGTGGGACTCGGCTGTATGAGCAGTTCTTC	CASSVSGTRLYEQFF
TRBV12-2	-	TRBJ2-2	-	TGTGCAAGTCGCTTAGCGAGGGAATCAGCGGGAGGGTCCACCGGGGAGCTGTTTTTT	CASRLARESAGGSTGELFF
TRBV9	-	TRBJ2-1	TRBD2	TGTGCCAGCAGCTCGAGCGGGGTCTCCTACAATGAGCAGTTCTTC	CASSSSGVSYNEQFF
TRBV10-3	-	TRBJ1-2	-	TGTGCCATCAGTGAGGGACAGACAGCCTATGGCTACACCTTC	CAISEGQTAYGYTF
TRBV19	-	TRBJ2-7	TRBD1	TGTGCCAGTAGTACTGGGACAGGATCTAGAGAGCAGTACTTC	CASSTGTGSREQYF
TRBV5-1	-	TRBJ1-1	-	TGCGCCAGCAGACTTTCAACGGGAGTGTCTGAAGCTTTCTTT	CASRLSTGVSEAFF
TRBV9	-	TRBJ2-2	TRBD2	TGTGCCAGCAGCGTCTCCCTCGGACTAGCGGGGGGACAGAACACCGGGGAGCTGTTTTTT	CASSVSLGLAGGQNTGELFF
TRBV7-9	-	TRBJ2-1	-	TGTGCCAGCAGCTTTTCGGAGTCTGACAATGAGCAGTTCTTC	CASSFSESDNEQFF
TRBV6-1	-	TRBJ2-1	-	TGTGCCAGCAGTGGCGGGGGCGTTTTATACAATGAGCAGTTCTTC	CASSGGGVLYNEQFF
TRBV27	-	TRBJ2-7	-	TGTGCCAGCAGTTTGCAAAGCTCCTACGAGCAGTACTTC	CASSLQSSYEQYF
TRBV11-3	-	TRBJ2-5	TRBD2	TGTGCCTCAACGGGACTAGCGGGAACACAAGAGACCCAGTACTTC	CASTGLAGTQETQYF
TRBV5-4	-	TRBJ1-2	-	TGTGCCAGCAGCTTGGGTGGGGGGGACAAACTCTACACCTTC	CASSLGGGDKLYTF
TRBV6-4	-	TRBJ2-1	TRBD1	TGTGCCAGCAGGCTGGGACAGGGGGAAGACAATGAGCAGTTCTTC	CASRLGQGEDNEQFF
TRBV28	-	TRBJ1-5	TRBD1	TGTGCCAGCAGGCCTAACAGGGGCAGGGGTCAGCCCCAGCATTTT	CASRPNRGRGQPQHF
TRBV30	-	TRBJ1-5	-	TGTGCCTGGAGTGTTGAGGGACTGTTCAATCAGCCCCAGCATTTT	CAWSVEGLFNQPQHF
TRBV30	-	TRBJ2-5	TRBD1	TGTGCCTGGGACCGAGACAGGGGTCACGGAGAGACCCAGTACTTC	CAWDRDRGHGETQYF
TRBV7-9	once	TRBJ1-4	-	TGTGCCAGCAGCCCTCCCGGGACACAAGGGGAAAAACTGTTTTTT	CASSPPGTQGEKLFF
TRBV2	-	TRBJ2-1	-	TGTGCCAGCAGTATTGCAGAAAGTGAGCAGTTCTTC	CASSIAESEQFF
TRBV2	-	TRBJ2-3	TRBD2	TGTGCCAGCAGTCGTAGGACTAGCGGGGGACCCACAGATACGCAGTATTTT	CASSRRTSGGPTDTQYF
TRBV30	-	TRBJ2-7	TRBD1	TGTGCTTTGGACAGGGCCGTTTACGAGCAGTACTTC	CALDRAVYEQYF
TRBV7-2	-	TRBJ1-4	-	TGTGCCAGCAGCCCTCAGGGGAGCACTAATGAAAAACTGTTTTTT	CASSPQGSTNEKLFF
TRBV7-8	few	TRBJ2-7	TRBD1	TGTGCCAGCAATCGGGGACAGGGGGCAGGAGAGCAGTACTTC	CASNRGQGAGEQYF
TRBV7-2	-	TRBJ2-7	-	TGTGCCAGCAGCCAACAAGGGAGGGGGATTTCCTACGAGCAGTACTTC	CASSQQGRGISYEQYF
TRBV5-6	-	TRBJ2-7	-	TGTGCCAGCACCAAACCCTGGGGGGGCCCCCCCTACGAGCAGTACTTC	CASTKPWGGPPYEQYF
TRBV6-5	-	TRBJ2-5	TRBD2	TGTGCCAGCAGTTACTCGAGCGGGGGACGGGAGACCCAGTACTTC	CASSYSSGGRETQYF